This TCR beta chain emerged from a study of cytomegalovirus exposure and HLA in healthy donors. Study observations and caveats: The investigators catalogued 164 TCR beta chains as cytomegalovirus-associated. Most of the TCR beta V segments (in an earlier analysis) were productive either about 90% or about 30% of the time. The study dropped some indistinguishable V segments, TRBV6-2 and TRBV6-3 among them. Further analysis was carried out later, and it showed several of the most significant clusters appearing linked to common viral pathogens.

This CDR3 has 14 residues. The germline gives CDR1 KGHSH, CDR2 LQKENI. After removal of 4 bases from V and 5 bases from J, the junction contained 5 bases not matched to a gene. The PCR was carried out with 60 Vbeta primers and 13 Jbeta primers. Using immunoSEQ multiplex PCR, the repertoire was profiled, and TCRdb retains in-frame clones only, with some absent. The top ten hold 20% to 25% of the sample, which has approximately 110,000 clones, roughly 85% seen once. This clone occurred once. What it binds is not known. The sequenced sample consisted of PBMCs. The J gene is TRBJ1-5, the V gene TRBV18, with TRBD1 identical over 7 bases. This receptor was identified in a man in his thirties or forties in good health and CMV-seropositive. CDR3 nucleotides: TGTGCCAGCTCACGGACAGGAAGCGATCAGCCCCAGCATTTT. The encoded protein is CASSRTGSDQPQHF.